A single sample gave rise to the 13 T cell receptor beta chains below, sequenced in a study of CD8+CD57+ T cells in acquired aplastic anemia (dated by TCRdb to between 2018 and 2020). Sequenced on an Illumina HiSeq 2000. Profiling of TCR beta VDJ combinations and CDR3 sequences used genomic DNA as the template. The public sequencing data were trimmed at Q25 with fastp and processed into clonotypes with MiXCR by TCRdb, which kept only in-frame beta chains. Every distinct CDR3 protein forms one entry, paired with its most common genes and DNA. The sample yields around 180,000 distinct CDR3 sequences; under 70% were counted once. The biggest ten clones account for around 45% of the sample. Material: sorted CD4+, CD8+, or CD8+CD57+ T cells (not recorded which) from PBMCs. All receptors come from a human donor with severe aplastic anemia or a healthy control (not recorded which).

This chain joins TRBV10-1 and TRBJ1-1; D is possibly TRBD1 (5 bases). Deletions cut 1 base from V and 4 bases from J, with 10 bases between. Germline loops: CDR1 WNHNN, CDR2 SYGVQD (reference sequence). The CDR3 is made up of 14 amino acids. CDR3 nucleotides: TGCGCCAGCAGTGAGTTACAGGCGGGCACTGAAGCTTTCTTT. Its translation is CASSELQAGTEAFF.

The chain uses TRBV12-3 or TRBV12-4 and TRBJ1-2, with a possible D match to TRBD1 (6 bases). With 5 bases removed from V and 7 bases from J, the gap between germline ends came to 17 bases. The CDR3 covers 14 residues. DNA for the CDR3: TGTGCCAGCAGTCCTAGTGGGGGGGCGGGTGGCTACACCTTC. This gives the protein CASSPSGGAGGYTF.

The chain recombines TRBV7-2 with TRBJ1-5; 8 bases are a match to TRBD1. The V gene's germline CDR1 is SGHTA and CDR2 FQGNSA. V was pared by 5 bases and J by 7 bases, with 10 bases of the junction left unmatched. The CDR3 spans 15 residues. The CDR3 nucleotides read TGTGCCAGCAGCCCCCCGGGGGACAGGTCACAGCCCCAGCATTTT. Its protein is CASSPPGDRSQPQHF.

This clonotype has a count of ten or more. This chain joins TRBV6-5 and TRBJ1-6, with a possible D match to TRBD1 (5 bases). V was trimmed by 6 bases and J by 13 bases, leaving 19 bases between them. Germline CDR1 is MNHEY and CDR2 is SVGAGI. CDR3 length: 14 residues. The CDR3 here is CASSLYPGTAPLHF. The CDR3 coding sequence is TGTGCCAGCAGCCTTTACCCAGGGACTGCGCCCCTCCACTTT.

Details on this clonotype: This sequence may be a read error, since a much larger clone differs from it by one base. The chain joins TRBV6-1 to TRBJ2-2, with D possibly being TRBD2 (5 bases). The CDR3 has 18 amino acids. V lost 5 bases, J lost 5 bases, and 24 bases lay in between. In germline, CDR1 is MNHNS, CDR2 SASEGT. The CDR3 coding sequence is TGTGCCAGCAGTTACGAGATTGGCGCAGCGCGCGGGACCGGGGAGCTGTTTTTT. This translates into CASSYEIGAARGTGELFF.

This chain connects TRBV20-1 to TRBJ2-1; D is unresolved. This CDR3 comprises 17 residues. Trimming took off 1 base at V and 5 bases at J, with 21 bases between the two ends. CDR1 is DFQATT and CDR2 is SNEGSKA in the germline V gene (reference sequence). This CDR3 is CSARGERAEWLDNEQFF. The CDR3 coding sequence is TGCAGTGCTAGAGGTGAACGGGCAGAGTGGTTAGACAATGAGCAGTTCTTC.

In its sample, this clonotype was seen once. The chain recombines TRBV7-3 with TRBJ2-1; D is ambiguous. The CDR3 covers 13 residues. The V end was cut by 4 bases, the J end by 7 bases, with 11 bases between. Germline CDR1 is SGHTA and CDR2 is FQGTGA. The CDR3 DNA reads as TGTGCCAGCAGCTCCGGAGCGACGAATGAGCAGTTCTTC. Its protein product is CASSSGATNEQFF.

V and J are TRBV10-3 and TRBJ2-2; D is uncertain. V was pared by 8 bases and J by 2 bases, with 6 bases between. Germline V gene data show CDR1 as ENHRY and CDR2 as SYGVKD. The CDR3 runs to 12 residues. The CDR3 reads CAIAFNTGELFF. DNA for the CDR3: TGTGCCATCGCTTTCAACACCGGGGAGCTGTTTTTT.

In its sample, this clonotype was seen once. The chain couples TRBV7-9 to TRBJ1-1; D ambiguous. Trimming took off 6 bases at V and 1 base at J, with 9 bases between the two ends. The germline gives CDR1 SEHNR, CDR2 FQNEAQ (reference sequence). There are 13 residues in the CDR3. The CDR3 protein is CASRTHPNTEAFF. Written as DNA, the CDR3 is TGTGCCAGCAGAACACACCCGAACACTGAAGCTTTCTTT. Drawing the rest from reference TRBV7-9 and TRBJ1-1, the complete variable domain is DTGVSQNPRHKITKRGQNVTFRCDPISEHNRLYWYRQTLGQGPEFLTYFQNEAQLEKSRLLSDRFSAERPKGSFSTLEIQRTEQGDSAMYLCASRTHPNTEAFFGQGTRLTVV.

The table lists this clonotype with many counts. The genes are TRBV6-6 and TRBJ1-2; D unclear. This CDR3 has 17 amino acids. Trimming took off 0 bases at V and 2 bases at J, with 16 bases between the two ends. Germline loops: CDR1 MNHNY, CDR2 SVGAGI (reference sequence). CDR3 protein: CASSYSTALTKNYGYTF. CDR3 in DNA: TGTGCCAGCAGTTACTCGACTGCCCTGACCAAGAACTATGGCTACACCTTC.

The gene calls are TRBV9 and TRBJ1-3, with D possibly TRBD1 on 6 matching bases. Trimming removed 3 bases from V and 1 base from J, with 8 bases in between. The CDR3 loop spans 14 amino acids. Germline CDR1 is SGDLS and CDR2 is YYNGEE. The chain's CDR3 is CASSEGTSGNTIYF. CDR3 DNA sequence: TGTGCCAGCAGCGAGGGGACATCTGGAAACACCATATATTTT.

The chain joins TRBV10-3 to TRBJ1-1; D call uncertain. The CDR3 covers 11 residues. Germline V CDR1 and CDR2: ENHRY, SYGVKD. With 5 bases removed from V and 8 bases from J, the gap between germline ends came to 9 bases. For the CDR3, the DNA is TGTGCCATCAGTACCCCCACCGAAGCTTTCTTT. Residues: CAISTPTEAFF.

V usage is TRBV20-1 and J usage is TRBJ1-2, with D perhaps TRBD1 (5 bases). CDR1 is DFQATT, CDR2 SNEGSKA, per germline (reference sequence). The CDR3 is made up of 8 amino acids. The CDR3: CRGDGYTF. The CDR3 DNA follows: TGCAGGGGGGATGGCTACACCTTC.